This T cell receptor (beta chain) is drawn from a study of T-cell memory formation after mild COVID-19. Germline V lookup: CDR1 KGHSH, CDR2 LQKENI. V dropped 8 bases and J dropped 3 bases, with 12 bases sitting between them. The CDR3 has 13 amino acids. On this clonotype: Its antigen remains unknown.

cDNA libraries for TCR alpha and TCR beta, carrying sample barcodes and UMIs, came from 5'RACE with constant-segment primers. In TCRdb, the 5' RACE reads were re-called with MiXCR into one record per CDR3 protein. The sample lists around 220,000 distinct CDR3 sequences; about a sixth were seen once. General study points: SARS-CoV-2 specificity of second-wave clones peaking day 37 was unconfirmed. Clones contracting day 15 to 85 were balanced CD4/CD8; later expanders leaned CD4+. Memory sampled before infection contained some responding clones, suggesting cross-reactive memory joined.

The sequenced sample consisted of PBMCs or a T cell subset sorted from them (not recorded which). V is TRBV18 and J is TRBJ2-3, with a weak D call TRBD2 (5 bases). This TCR was sampled from a man younger than 30 who had mild COVID-19 (a few samples of this study predate the infection). Cell type and time point are not known. The CDR3 nucleotides read TGTGCCAGCGCCCCCGGGGTTACAGATACGCAGTATTTT. Translating gives CASAPGVTDTQYF.